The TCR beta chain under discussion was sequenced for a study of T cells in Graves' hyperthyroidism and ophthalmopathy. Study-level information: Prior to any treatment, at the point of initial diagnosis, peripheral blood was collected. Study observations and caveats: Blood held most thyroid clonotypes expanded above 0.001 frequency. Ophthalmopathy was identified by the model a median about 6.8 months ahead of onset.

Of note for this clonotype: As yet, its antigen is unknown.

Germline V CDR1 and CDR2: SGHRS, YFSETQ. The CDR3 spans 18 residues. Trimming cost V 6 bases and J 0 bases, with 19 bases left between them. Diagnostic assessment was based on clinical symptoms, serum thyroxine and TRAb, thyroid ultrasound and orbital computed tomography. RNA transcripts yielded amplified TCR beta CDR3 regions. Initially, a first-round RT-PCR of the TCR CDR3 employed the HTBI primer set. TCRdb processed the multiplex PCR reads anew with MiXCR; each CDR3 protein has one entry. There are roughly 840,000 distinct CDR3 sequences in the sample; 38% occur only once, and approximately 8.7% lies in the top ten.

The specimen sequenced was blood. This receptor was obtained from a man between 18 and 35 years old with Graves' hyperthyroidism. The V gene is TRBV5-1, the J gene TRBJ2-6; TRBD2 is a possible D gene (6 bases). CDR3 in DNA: TGCGCCAGCATCCCCGGGGCGGGACCAAGCTCTGGGGCCAACGTCCTGACTTTC. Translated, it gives CASIPGAGPSSGANVLTF.